The subject of this entry is one T cell receptor (beta chain). With 60 Vbeta and 13 Jbeta primers, the PCR was carried out. TCRdb's copy holds only in-frame clones and misses some; the assay was immunoSEQ multiplex PCR. The repertoire consists of 100,000 to 150,000 clones, with 82% occurring once and the leading ten covering more than 0.9%. The CDR3 has 16 residues. The V segment lost 0 bases and the J segment 8 bases; nucleotides outside the gene matches: 12. The V gene's germline CDR1 is SQVTM and CDR2 ANQGSEA. This entry belongs to a study of cytomegalovirus exposure and HLA in healthy donors. Specimen: PBMCs. This TCR came from a boy aged 5-17 years in good health and CMV-seronegative. The rearrangement uses TRBV29-1 and TRBJ2-2, with 7 positions matching TRBD2. In nucleotides, the CDR3 is TGCAGCGTTGAAGATCCCGTGGGAGGGCCCACAGGGGAGCTGTTTTTT. It codes for CSVEDPVGGPTGELFF.